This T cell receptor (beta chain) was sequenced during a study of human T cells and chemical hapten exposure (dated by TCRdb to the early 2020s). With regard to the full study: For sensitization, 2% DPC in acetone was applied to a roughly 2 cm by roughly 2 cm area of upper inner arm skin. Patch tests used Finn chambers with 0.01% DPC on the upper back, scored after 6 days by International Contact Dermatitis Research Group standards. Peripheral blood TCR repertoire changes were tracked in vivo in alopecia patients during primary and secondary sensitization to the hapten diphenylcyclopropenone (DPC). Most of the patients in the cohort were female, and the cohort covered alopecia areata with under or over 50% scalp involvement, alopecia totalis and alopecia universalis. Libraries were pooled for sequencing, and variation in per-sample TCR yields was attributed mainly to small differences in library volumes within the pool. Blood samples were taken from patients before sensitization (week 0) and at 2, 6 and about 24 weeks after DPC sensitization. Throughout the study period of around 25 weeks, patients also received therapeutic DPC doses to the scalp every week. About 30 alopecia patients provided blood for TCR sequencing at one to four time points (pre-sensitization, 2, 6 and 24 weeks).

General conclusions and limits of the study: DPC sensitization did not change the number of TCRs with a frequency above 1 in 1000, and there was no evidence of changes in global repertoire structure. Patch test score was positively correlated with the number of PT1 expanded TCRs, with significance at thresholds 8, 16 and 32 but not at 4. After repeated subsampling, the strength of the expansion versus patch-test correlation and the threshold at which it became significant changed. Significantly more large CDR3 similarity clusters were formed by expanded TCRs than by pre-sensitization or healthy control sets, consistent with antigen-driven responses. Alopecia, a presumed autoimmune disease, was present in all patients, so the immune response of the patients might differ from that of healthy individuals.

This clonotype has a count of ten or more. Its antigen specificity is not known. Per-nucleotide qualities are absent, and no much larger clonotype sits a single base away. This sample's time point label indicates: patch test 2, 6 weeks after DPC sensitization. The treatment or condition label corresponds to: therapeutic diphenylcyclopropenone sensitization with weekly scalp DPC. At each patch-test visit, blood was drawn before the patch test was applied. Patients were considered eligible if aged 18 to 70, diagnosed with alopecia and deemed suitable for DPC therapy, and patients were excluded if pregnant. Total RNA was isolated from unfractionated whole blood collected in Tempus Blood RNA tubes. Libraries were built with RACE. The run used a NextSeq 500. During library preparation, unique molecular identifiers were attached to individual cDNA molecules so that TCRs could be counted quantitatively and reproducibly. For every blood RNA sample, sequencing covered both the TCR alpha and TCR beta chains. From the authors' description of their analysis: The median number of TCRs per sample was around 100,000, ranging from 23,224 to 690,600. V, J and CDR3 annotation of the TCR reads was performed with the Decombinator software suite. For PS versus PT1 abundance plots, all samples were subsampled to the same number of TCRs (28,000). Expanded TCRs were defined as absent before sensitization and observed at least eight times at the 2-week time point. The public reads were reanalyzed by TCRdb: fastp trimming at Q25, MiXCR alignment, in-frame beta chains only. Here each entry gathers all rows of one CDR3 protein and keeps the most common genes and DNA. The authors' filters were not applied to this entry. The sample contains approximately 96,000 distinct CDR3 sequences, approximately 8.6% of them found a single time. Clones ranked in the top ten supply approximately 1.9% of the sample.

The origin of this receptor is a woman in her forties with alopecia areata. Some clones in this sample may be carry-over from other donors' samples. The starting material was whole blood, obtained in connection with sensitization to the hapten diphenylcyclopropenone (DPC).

The DNA is TGTGCCAGCAGTCCCAGGACGGCCGGGGGGCCCCAGCATTTT. Its translation reads: CASSPRTAGGPQHF. The rearranged segments are TRBV12-3 or TRBV12-4 and TRBJ1-5, and possibly TRBD1, on 5 matching bases. V and J lose 5 bases and 9 bases, and a span of 17 bases separates them. Counted from cysteine to phenylalanine, this CDR3 has 14 amino acids. Just the 42-base CDR3 DNA is kept, in frame starting at base 1.